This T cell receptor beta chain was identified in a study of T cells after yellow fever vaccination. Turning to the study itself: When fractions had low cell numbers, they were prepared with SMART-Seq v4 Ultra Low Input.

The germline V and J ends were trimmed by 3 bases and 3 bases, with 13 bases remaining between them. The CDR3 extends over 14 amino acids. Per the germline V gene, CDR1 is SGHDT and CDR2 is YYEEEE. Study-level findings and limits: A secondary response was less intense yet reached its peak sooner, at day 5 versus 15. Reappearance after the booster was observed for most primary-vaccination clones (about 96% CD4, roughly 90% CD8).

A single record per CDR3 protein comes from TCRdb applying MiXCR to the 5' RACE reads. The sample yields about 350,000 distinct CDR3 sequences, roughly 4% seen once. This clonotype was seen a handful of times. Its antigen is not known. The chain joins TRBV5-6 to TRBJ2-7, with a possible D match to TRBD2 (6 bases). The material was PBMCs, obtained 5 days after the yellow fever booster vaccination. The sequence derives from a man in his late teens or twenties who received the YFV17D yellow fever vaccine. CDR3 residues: CASSSGLGGYEQYF. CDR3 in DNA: TGTGCCAGCAGCTCCGGGTTGGGGGGCTACGAGCAGTACTTC. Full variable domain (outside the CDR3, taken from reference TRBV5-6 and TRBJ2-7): DAGVTQSPTHLIKTRGQQVTLRCSPKSGHDTVSWYQQALGQGPQFIFQYYEEEERQRGNFPDRFSGHQFPNYSSELNVNALLLGDSALYLCASSSGLGGYEQYFGPGTRLTVT.